Listed below are T cell receptor beta chains from one sample, sequenced in a study of blood T cell repertoires in COVID-19. Profiled with immunoSEQ multiplex PCR; TCRdb holds only in-frame clones, not every one. The sample includes some 260,000 clones, about 86% of them seen just once. Sequences were obtained from PBMCs or T cells enriched from blood (not recorded which). The source of these receptors is a man aged 30 to 45 with acute COVID-19. CDR3s include the opening cysteine and the closing phenylalanine or tryptophan. The D gene is left open where the match is weak. Clone size is shown for a subset of rows, as once, few, many or a class of expanded clone.

D: -
size: -
J: TRBJ2-3
V: TRBV3-1/TRBV3-2
CDR3: CASSQDLGTDTQYF
DNA: TGTGCCAGCAGCCAAGATCTTGGCACAGATACGCAGTATTTT

D: -
size: -
J: TRBJ1-2
V: TRBV7-2
CDR3: CASSLGVSGLQHYGYTF
DNA: TGTGCCAGCAGCTTAGGAGTCTCTGGGCTCCAGCACTATGGCTACACCTTC

D: -
size: -
J: TRBJ1-1
V: TRBV27
CDR3: CASRFMGGSTEAFF
DNA: TGTGCCAGCAGATTCATGGGCGGGAGCACTGAAGCTTTCTTT

D: -
size: -
J: TRBJ1-1
V: TRBV6-6
CDR3: CASSNGGNTEAFF
DNA: TGTGCCAGCTCCAACGGCGGGAACACTGAAGCTTTCTTT

D: TRBD1
size: once
J: TRBJ2-5
V: TRBV2
CDR3: CASSVEDRGGETQYF
DNA: TGTGCCAGCAGTGTTGAGGACAGGGGGGGAGAGACCCAGTACTTC

D: -
size: -
J: TRBJ1-2
V: TRBV18
CDR3: CASSPRAAPGESGYTF
DNA: TGTGCCAGCTCACCACGAGCAGCTCCGGGAGAGAGTGGCTACACCTTC

D: -
size: -
J: TRBJ2-5
V: TRBV5-6
CDR3: CASSLGGGLQETQYF
DNA: TGTGCCAGCAGCTTGGGGGGAGGCCTCCAAGAGACCCAGTACTTC

D: TRBD2
size: once
J: TRBJ2-2
V: TRBV6-2/TRBV6-3
CDR3: CASSLSALAGGNTGELFF
DNA: TGTGCCAGCAGTCTAAGCGCGCTAGCGGGAGGGAACACCGGGGAGCTGTTTTTT

D: TRBD1
size: once
J: TRBJ1-1
V: TRBV18
CDR3: CASSPLGQGEAFF
DNA: TGTGCCAGCTCACCCCTGGGACAGGGGGAAGCTTTCTTT

D: TRBD1
size: -
J: TRBJ2-6
V: TRBV4-2
CDR3: CASSPSTGSGANVLTF
DNA: TGTGCCAGCAGCCCCTCGACAGGGTCTGGGGCCAACGTCCTGACTTTC

D: -
size: -
J: TRBJ1-1
V: TRBV13
CDR3: CASSLVAMNTEAFF
DNA: TGTGCCAGCAGCTTAGTTGCGATGAACACTGAAGCTTTCTTT

D: -
size: -
J: TRBJ1-3
V: TRBV28
CDR3: CASSLIGNSGNTIYF
DNA: TGTGCCAGCAGTTTGATCGGTAACTCTGGAAACACCATATATTTT

D: -
size: -
J: TRBJ1-6
V: TRBV7-8
CDR3: CASSRLGGLTSPLHF
DNA: TGTGCCAGCAGCCGTCTAGGGGGATTGACTTCACCCCTCCACTTT

D: -
size: -
J: TRBJ1-3
V: TRBV11-2
CDR3: CASSLGGVSGNTIYF
DNA: TGTGCCAGCAGCTTAGGGGGGGTCTCTGGAAACACCATATATTTT

D: -
size: -
J: TRBJ2-5
V: TRBV19
CDR3: CASSTLGQQETQYF
DNA: TGTGCCAGTAGTACCTTAGGACAGCAGGAGACCCAGTACTTC

D: -
size: -
J: TRBJ2-6
V: TRBV11-3
CDR3: CASSLGQGPFSGANVLTF
DNA: TGTGCCAGCAGCTTAGGTCAGGGCCCGTTCTCTGGGGCCAACGTCCTGACTTTC

D: -
size: -
J: TRBJ1-2
V: TRBV20-1
CDR3: CSASWGGYGYTF
DNA: TGCAGTGCTAGTTGGGGGGGGTATGGCTACACCTTC

D: TRBD2
size: few
J: TRBJ2-1
V: TRBV29-1
CDR3: CSVEETSGSSDEQFF
DNA: TGCAGCGTTGAAGAAACTAGCGGGAGTTCGGATGAGCAGTTCTTC

D: -
size: -
J: TRBJ2-1
V: TRBV7-7
CDR3: CASSFGGSNEQFF
DNA: TGTGCTAGCAGCTTCGGCGGGTCGAATGAGCAGTTCTTC

D: -
size: -
J: TRBJ1-3
V: TRBV6-5
CDR3: CASHGSGNTIYF
DNA: TGTGCCAGCCACGGGTCTGGAAACACCATATATTTT

D: -
size: -
J: TRBJ2-4
V: TRBV10-1
CDR3: CASSESGVAKNIQYF
DNA: TGCGCCAGCAGTGAGTCCGGGGTAGCCAAAAACATTCAGTACTTC

D: -
size: -
J: TRBJ1-3
V: TRBV6-5
CDR3: CASRGGGFGNTIYF
DNA: TGTGCCAGCAGGGGGGGAGGGTTCGGAAACACCATATATTTT

D: -
size: few
J: TRBJ1-1
V: TRBV2
CDR3: CASSGGGFPGTEAFF
DNA: TGTGCCAGCAGTGGGGGGGGGTTTCCAGGGACTGAAGCTTTCTTT

D: -
size: -
J: TRBJ2-1
V: TRBV27
CDR3: CASSLSAGDTGDEQFF
DNA: TGTGCCAGCAGTTTATCGGCGGGGGACACGGGAGATGAGCAGTTCTTC

D: -
size: -
J: TRBJ2-5
V: TRBV5-1
CDR3: CASTITGGSAETQYF
DNA: TGCGCCAGCACTATCACTGGCGGGTCCGCAGAGACCCAGTACTTC

D: -
size: once
J: TRBJ1-1
V: TRBV19
CDR3: CASSTDTNTEAFF
DNA: TGTGCCAGTAGTACGGACACGAACACTGAAGCTTTCTTT

D: TRBD1
size: -
J: TRBJ2-5
V: TRBV19
CDR3: CASAPGQGSETQYF
DNA: TGTGCCAGCGCCCCGGGACAGGGTTCAGAGACCCAGTACTTC

D: TRBD1
size: -
J: TRBJ2-2
V: TRBV9
CDR3: CASSFTGVTGELFF
DNA: TGTGCCAGCAGCTTTACAGGGGTCACCGGGGAGCTGTTTTTT

D: TRBD1
size: -
J: TRBJ1-4
V: TRBV7-2
CDR3: CASSSRDRDEKLFF
DNA: TGTGCCAGCAGCTCCCGGGACAGAGATGAAAAACTGTTTTTT

D: -
size: -
J: TRBJ2-1
V: TRBV29-1
CDR3: CSVGAPAGYNEQFF
DNA: TGCAGCGTCGGTGCCCCGGCGGGCTACAATGAGCAGTTCTTC

D: -
size: -
J: TRBJ1-1
V: TRBV11-3
CDR3: CASSLEQNTEAFF
DNA: TGTGCCAGCAGCTTAGAACAGAACACTGAAGCTTTCTTT

D: -
size: -
J: TRBJ2-3
V: TRBV6-6
CDR3: CATGVGVSDTQYF
DNA: TGTGCCACCGGGGTTGGAGTTTCAGATACGCAGTATTTT

D: -
size: -
J: TRBJ2-2
V: TRBV21-1
CDR3: CASTSADSFSTGELFF
DNA: TGTGCCAGCACCTCCGCCGACAGTTTTAGCACCGGGGAGCTGTTTTTT

D: -
size: -
J: TRBJ1-6
V: TRBV5-6
CDR3: CASGRRTLHF
DNA: TGTGCCAGCGGCCGTCGCACCCTCCACTTT

D: TRBD2
size: once
J: TRBJ2-1
V: TRBV6-4
CDR3: CASSSLAGSYNEQFF
DNA: TGTGCCAGCAGTAGTCTAGCGGGGTCCTACAATGAGCAGTTCTTC

D: TRBD2
size: -
J: TRBJ2-1
V: TRBV15
CDR3: CATSLRVAGVTEQFF
DNA: TGTGCCACCAGCTTACGGGTAGCGGGAGTCACTGAGCAGTTCTTC

D: -
size: -
J: TRBJ2-1
V: TRBV5-4
CDR3: CASSLPRPRGNEQFF
DNA: TGTGCCAGCAGCTTGCCAAGGCCCAGGGGCAATGAGCAGTTCTTC

D: -
size: -
J: TRBJ1-6
V: TRBV15
CDR3: CATSPLRGDAGSSYNSPLHF
DNA: TGTGCCACCAGCCCCTTACGGGGGGACGCAGGGAGCTCCTATAATTCACCCCTCCACTTT

D: -
size: -
J: TRBJ2-1
V: TRBV20-1
CDR3: CSASKQGGSFQGEQFF
DNA: TGCAGTGCTAGTAAACAGGGGGGGTCTTTCCAGGGTGAGCAGTTCTTC

D: TRBD1
size: -
J: TRBJ2-2
V: TRBV7-2
CDR3: CASSLTGVRNTGELFF
DNA: TGTGCCAGCAGCCTAACAGGGGTCCGGAACACCGGGGAGCTGTTTTTT

D: TRBD2
size: -
J: TRBJ2-5
V: TRBV9
CDR3: CASSVRGAAQETQYF
DNA: TGTGCCAGCAGCGTGCGGGGGGCGGCCCAAGAGACCCAGTACTTC

D: TRBD2
size: -
J: TRBJ2-3
V: TRBV7-2
CDR3: CATSGTGDTQYF
DNA: TGTGCCACGAGCGGGACCGGAGATACGCAGTATTTT

D: -
size: few
J: TRBJ1-2
V: TRBV4-3
CDR3: CASSQGAANNYGYTF
DNA: TGCGCCAGCAGCCAAGGTGCTGCGAATAACTATGGCTACACCTTC

D: TRBD1
size: -
J: TRBJ1-1
V: TRBV5-1
CDR3: CASSNGQGVGTTEAFF
DNA: TGTGCTAGCAGTAATGGACAGGGGGTGGGAACGACTGAAGCTTTCTTT

D: TRBD2
size: once
J: TRBJ2-1
V: TRBV29-1
CDR3: CSAGSGSSYNEQFF
DNA: TGCAGCGCTGGTAGCGGGAGCTCCTACAATGAGCAGTTCTTC

D: TRBD1
size: -
J: TRBJ2-5
V: TRBV14
CDR3: CASSQPTGFETQYF
DNA: TGTGCCAGCAGCCAACCGACAGGGTTTGAGACCCAGTACTTC

D: -
size: -
J: TRBJ2-3
V: TRBV28
CDR3: CASSLPGSTDTQYF
DNA: TGTGCCAGCAGTTTGCCGGGGAGCACAGATACGCAGTATTTT

D: -
size: -
J: TRBJ1-1
V: TRBV6-5
CDR3: CASSYGGSGTEAFF
DNA: TGTGCCAGCAGTTACGGGGGCTCGGGCACTGAAGCTTTCTTT

D: -
size: few
J: TRBJ1-1
V: TRBV19
CDR3: CASSTTLRGSINTEAFF
DNA: TGTGCCAGTAGTACCACCCTTAGGGGATCTATAAACACTGAAGCTTTCTTT

D: -
size: once
J: TRBJ2-3
V: TRBV6-4
CDR3: CASSDGLAGAGDTQYF
DNA: TGTGCCAGCAGTGACGGTTTGGCGGGGGCAGGGGATACGCAGTATTTT

D: -
size: -
J: TRBJ1-2
V: TRBV28
CDR3: CASSLSYGYTF
DNA: TGTGCCAGCAGCCTAAGCTATGGCTACACCTTC

D: TRBD1
size: -
J: TRBJ2-3
V: TRBV6-5
CDR3: CASSPDRDPDTQYF
DNA: TGTGCCAGCAGTCCAGACAGGGACCCAGATACGCAGTATTTT

D: TRBD2
size: -
J: TRBJ2-1
V: TRBV2
CDR3: CASRGSGGAYNEQFF
DNA: TGTGCCAGCAGGGGAAGCGGGGGGGCCTACAATGAGCAGTTCTTC

D: TRBD2
size: -
J: TRBJ2-1
V: TRBV27
CDR3: CARTIAGAKSSYNEQFF
DNA: TGTGCCAGAACGATAGCGGGTGCTAAGAGCTCCTACAATGAGCAGTTCTTC